This is a list of T cell receptor beta chains from one sample in a study of long-term antiretroviral therapy in people with HIV. Generated by immunoSEQ multiplex PCR, the TCRdb table keeps only in-frame clones and is missing some. The repertoire consists of around 15,000 clones, with around 80% occurring once and the leading ten covering 7% to 10%. The source material was unsorted PBMCs, sampled 0.1 years after starting antiretroviral therapy. The receptors were gathered from a man aged 18 to 30 with HIV. Both conserved end residues are part of each CDR3. Each record gives: clone size, V gene, D gene, J gene, CDR3 protein, CDR3 DNA. A D gene is named only where the DNA matches it firmly. Rows give clone size only sometimes, using once, few, many, or a class for an expanded clone.

clone size: -
V gene: TRBV19
D gene: TRBD2
J gene: TRBJ2-7
CDR3 protein: CASRESGNYEQYF
CDR3 DNA: TGTGCCAGTAGGGAGAGCGGGAACTACGAGCAGTACTTC

clone size: -
V gene: TRBV13
D gene: -
J gene: TRBJ2-7
CDR3 protein: CASSFEGHSYEQYF
CDR3 DNA: TGTGCCAGCAGCTTTGAGGGACACTCCTACGAGCAGTACTTC

clone size: -
V gene: TRBV27
D gene: -
J gene: TRBJ2-2
CDR3 protein: CASSLQSITGKNTGELFF
CDR3 DNA: TGTGCCAGCAGTTTACAATCTATAACAGGGAAGAACACCGGGGAGCTGTTTTTT

clone size: medium-sized
V gene: TRBV4-2
D gene: -
J gene: TRBJ1-1
CDR3 protein: CASSQAVTNTEAFF
CDR3 DNA: TGTGCCAGCAGCCAAGCGGTCACGAACACTGAAGCTTTCTTT

clone size: once
V gene: TRBV4-1
D gene: TRBD1
J gene: TRBJ1-2
CDR3 protein: CASSQDQGEALNYGYTF
CDR3 DNA: TGCGCCAGCAGCCAAGATCAGGGGGAGGCTCTTAACTATGGCTACACCTTC

clone size: once
V gene: TRBV27
D gene: TRBD1
J gene: TRBJ2-5
CDR3 protein: CASSHLPGQWGQETQYF
CDR3 DNA: TGTGCCAGCAGTCACCTCCCGGGACAGTGGGGCCAAGAGACCCAGTACTTC

clone size: -
V gene: TRBV27
D gene: -
J gene: TRBJ2-1
CDR3 protein: CASSSRPQGNEQFF
CDR3 DNA: TGTGCCAGCAGTTCCCGTCCCCAGGGCAATGAGCAGTTCTTC

clone size: few
V gene: TRBV6-5
D gene: -
J gene: TRBJ1-2
CDR3 protein: CASRGHRGGYTF
CDR3 DNA: TGTGCCAGCAGGGGGCATAGGGGTGGCTACACCTTC

clone size: -
V gene: TRBV28
D gene: -
J gene: TRBJ1-1
CDR3 protein: CASSSERADTEAFF
CDR3 DNA: TGTGCCAGCAGTTCCGAGAGGGCCGACACTGAAGCTTTCTTT

clone size: few
V gene: TRBV4-1
D gene: TRBD2
J gene: TRBJ2-7
CDR3 protein: CASSQDYRTSVYEQYF
CDR3 DNA: TGCGCCAGCAGCCAAGATTACCGGACTAGCGTCTACGAGCAGTACTTC

clone size: -
V gene: TRBV5-5
D gene: -
J gene: TRBJ2-5
CDR3 protein: CASSSSGVEQETQYF
CDR3 DNA: TGTGCCAGCAGCTCATCCGGGGTGGAACAAGAGACCCAGTACTTC

clone size: once
V gene: TRBV4-2
D gene: TRBD1
J gene: TRBJ1-5
CDR3 protein: CASSQGQGGEPQHF
CDR3 DNA: TGTGCCAGCAGCCAAGGACAGGGAGGGGAGCCCCAGCATTTT

clone size: -
V gene: TRBV4-3
D gene: -
J gene: TRBJ1-1
CDR3 protein: CASSQEQRNFF
CDR3 DNA: TGCGCCAGCAGCCAAGAACAGCGTAATTTCTTT

clone size: -
V gene: TRBV18
D gene: -
J gene: TRBJ1-3
CDR3 protein: CASSPAVDSSGNTIYF
CDR3 DNA: TGTGCCAGCTCACCCGCCGTAGACAGCTCAGGAAACACCATATATTTT

clone size: -
V gene: TRBV5-4
D gene: -
J gene: TRBJ2-5
CDR3 protein: CASNLPQETQYF
CDR3 DNA: TGTGCCAGCAACCTCCCCCAAGAGACCCAGTACTTC

clone size: -
V gene: TRBV4-3
D gene: TRBD2
J gene: TRBJ2-1
CDR3 protein: CASSPSGGYNNEQFF
CDR3 DNA: TGCGCCAGCAGCCCTAGCGGGGGGTATAACAATGAGCAGTTCTTC

clone size: -
V gene: TRBV6-1
D gene: -
J gene: TRBJ1-3
CDR3 protein: CASSADRTAGNTIYF
CDR3 DNA: TGTGCCAGCAGTGCAGACCGGACCGCTGGAAACACCATATATTTT